One and the same sample provided the 21 T cell receptor beta chains below, sequenced in a study of OX40 agonist ivuxolimab in advanced cancers. Sequencing was performed with immunoSEQ multiplex PCR; in TCRdb, only in-frame clones are kept and a portion is missing. The sample lists roughly 32,000 clones, approximately 89% occurring once. The input for sequencing was CD4+ or CD8+ T cells sorted from blood, taken in a trial of the OX40 agonist ivuxolimab. The receptor source for this set is an adult with an advanced solid tumor such as melanoma, head and neck, liver or kidney cancer.

The chain carries TRBV7-2 and TRBJ2-2; no clear D. Germline CDR1 is SGHTA and CDR2 is FQGNSA. The CDR3 runs 12 residues. Trimming stripped 5 bases from V and 6 bases from J, with 7 bases between. CDR3 amino acids: CASSPLSGELFF. The CDR3 region has the DNA TGTGCCAGCAGCCCGTTATCCGGGGAGCTGTTTTTT.

This clone was found once. The chain carries TRBV28 and TRBJ1-1; a possible D gene is TRBD1 (5 bases). V lost 3 bases and J 1 base, leaving 6 bases between the germline ends. Germline-derived CDR1 and CDR2 are MDHEN and SYDVKM. This CDR3 contains 13 residues. CDR3 residues: CASSLGENTEAFF. CDR3 in DNA: TGTGCCAGCAGTTTGGGGGAGAACACTGAAGCTTTCTTT. Full variable domain (missing parts from reference TRBV28 and TRBJ1-1): DVKVTQSSRYLVKRTGEKVFLECVQDMDHENMFWYRQDPGLGLRLIYFSYDVKMKEKGDIPEGYSVSREKKERFSLILESASTNQTSMYLCASSLGENTEAFFGQGTRLTVV.

The chain carries TRBV9 and TRBJ2-2; 8 positions agree with TRBD2. The CDR3 runs to 17 residues. Germline CDR1 reads SGDLS; CDR2 reads YYNGEE. V lost 0 bases and J lost 4; bases outside the gene matches: 8. This chain's CDR3 is CASSVGGSGVFTGELFF. CDR3 in DNA: TGTGCCAGCAGCGTAGGGGGTAGCGGGGTTTTCACCGGGGAGCTGTTTTTT.

The V call is TRBV7-6, the J call TRBJ1-5, with 8 bases lining up with TRBD1. Trimming at V came to 1 base and at J to 1 base, leaving 0 bases not matched to a gene. There are 15 residues in the CDR3. Germline CDR1 SGHVS, CDR2 FNYEAQ. The CDR3 loop is CASSLGTGSNQPQHF. CDR3 nucleotide sequence: TGTGCCAGCAGCTTAGGGACAGGGAGCAATCAGCCCCAGCATTTT.

This clone is labeled medium-sized. V is TRBV27 and J is TRBJ2-3; the D gene is possibly TRBD1 (5 bases). Trimming removed 4 bases from V and 3 bases from J, with 14 bases in between. In germline, CDR1 is MNHEY, CDR2 SMNVEV (reference sequence). This CDR3 comprises 15 residues. CDR3 loop: CASSSYQGSTDTQYF. The CDR3, as DNA: TGTGCCAGCAGTTCATATCAGGGTTCTACAGATACGCAGTATTTT.

The chain employs TRBV6-7 and TRBJ2-2; unclear D gene. TRBV6-7 has ORF status, its function being uncertain. The CDR3 runs 16 residues. Trimming took 0 bases from V and 0 from J, leaving 8 bases between them. Written as DNA, the CDR3 is TGTGCCAGCAGTTACTCAGGTTGGACGAACACCGGGGAGCTGTTTTTT. Its protein product is CASSYSGWTNTGELFF.

This chain links TRBV27 with TRBJ2-3; 8 bases agree with TRBD2. The V gene end was trimmed by 10 bases and the J gene end by 6 bases; junction bases not matched to a gene: 18. CDR3 length: 16 amino acids. Per germline, CDR1 MNHEY and CDR2 SMNVEV (reference sequence). Written as DNA, the CDR3 is TGTGCCACAAGACGTTTACGCGGGGGGATTGGGGATACGCAGTATTTT. This codes for CATRRLRGGIGDTQYF.

The chain carries TRBV7-9 and TRBJ1-2; D is perhaps TRBD1 (5 bases). This CDR3 region has 14 residues. Germline CDR1 is SEHNR and CDR2 is FQNEAQ (reference sequence). Between the trimmed V and J ends, which lost 5 bases and 7 bases, there was a span of 17 bases. The CDR3, as DNA: TGTGCCAGCAGCGACCCCCGGGGGTGGGGTGGCTACACCTTC. It is translated as CASSDPRGWGGYTF.

The V gene is TRBV12-2, the J gene TRBJ2-1; TRBD2, as called in the table, went unchecked against the DNA. TRBV12-2 is deemed a pseudogene. CDR3 length: 18 residues. CDR3 DNA sequence: TGTGCAAGTCGCTTGAGACTAGCGGGAGTCGCCAACTACAATGAGCAGTTCTTC. Protein product: CASRLRLAGVANYNEQFF.

This clone was seen once. This chain links TRBV20-1 with TRBJ2-3; D is perhaps TRBD2 (5 bases). Germline values: CDR1 DFQATT, CDR2 SNEGSKA (reference sequence). V lost 6 bases and J 10 bases, leaving 8 bases between the germline ends. The length of the CDR3 is 9 residues. In DNA, the CDR3 is TGCAGTGCCCCGGGATCGCAGTATTTT. Protein product: CSAPGSQYF.

This chain links TRBV27 with TRBJ1-4; 7 bases agree with TRBD1. CDR3 size: 18 residues. Losses at the gene ends were 6 bases for V and 4 bases for J; bases not matched to a gene: 17. Germline CDR1 and CDR2: MNHEY and SMNVEV (reference sequence). CDR3 sequence reads: CASSTYQLGTASNEKLFF. DNA of the CDR3: TGTGCCAGCAGCACCTACCAACTCGGGACAGCCAGTAATGAAAAACTGTTTTTT.

This clone is medium-sized by share. V is TRBV7-9 and J is TRBJ1-5; D not resolved. Per germline, CDR1 SEHNR and CDR2 FQNEAQ (reference sequence). This CDR3 has 15 residues. V lost 4 bases and J 0 bases, leaving 10 bases between the germline ends. DNA for the CDR3: TGTGCCAGCAGCTCGGACGGTTATAGCAATCAGCCCCAGCATTTT. Translating it yields CASSSDGYSNQPQHF.

This clone has only one observation. This sequence joins TRBV27 and TRBJ2-5; TRBD2 matches 11 bases. The CDR3 length is 16 residues. The germline V gene encodes CDR1 MNHEY and CDR2 SMNVEV (reference sequence). Unmatched junction bases numbered 7, after V lost 3 bases and J lost 4 bases. The CDR3 region is CASSLYSGGAPETQYF. In DNA, the CDR3 is TGTGCCAGCAGTTTGTATAGCGGGGGGGCCCCAGAGACCCAGTACTTC.

V usage is TRBV2 and J usage is TRBJ2-3; tentatively, D is TRBD2 (6 bases). This CDR3 has 16 amino acids. The V end was cut by 4 bases, the J end by 0 bases, with 14 bases between. Per germline, CDR1 SNHLY and CDR2 FYNNEI. Written as DNA, the CDR3 is TGTGCCAGCAGTGGAGGGCGGGATTCTAGCACAGATACGCAGTATTTT. As protein: CASSGGRDSSTDTQYF.

V usage is TRBV5-1 and J usage is TRBJ2-1, with TRBD1 identical over 7 bases. The CDR3 covers 15 residues. The V and J ends lost 4 bases and 3 bases, in that order; junction bases with no gene match: 7. Germline V gives CDR1 SGHRS, CDR2 YFSETQ. Written as DNA, the CDR3 is TGCGCCAGCAGCCACCGACAGGGATTCTACAATGAGCAGTTCTTC. Translating it yields CASSHRQGFYNEQFF.

In regard to this clone: At one boundary the junction diverges from the germline segment, which might be a read error. Other DNA sequences in the same sample also yield this CDR3. The genes are TRBV5-4 and TRBJ2-1; no reliable D call. CDR3 length equals 14 residues. Germline V gene lookup returns CDR1 SGHNT and CDR2 YYREEE (reference sequence). CDR3 residues: CASSFGPGDNEQFF. CDR3 sequence (DNA): TGTGCCAGTAGCTTCGGTCCCGGAGACAATGAGCAGTTCTTC.

This clone was picked up one time. The chain has TRBV7-8 and TRBJ2-7; weak D call: TRBD1 (5 bases). Trimming removed 7 bases from V and 0 bases from J, with 13 bases in between. The CDR3 loop spans 14 amino acids. CDR1 is SGHVS, CDR2 FQNEAQ, per germline. CDR3: CASTHRRDSYEQYF. The DNA for the CDR3 is TGTGCCAGCACTCACAGGAGAGACTCCTACGAGCAGTACTTC. The full variable domain, rest sourced from reference TRBV7-8 and TRBJ2-7, is GAGVSQSPRYKVAKRGQDVALRCDPISGHVSLFWYQQALGQGPEFLTYFQNEAQLDKSGLPSDRFFAERPEGSVSTLKIQRTQQEDSAVYLCASTHRRDSYEQYFGPGTRLTVT.

This sequence joins TRBV7-8 and TRBJ2-5, with D unclear. Trimming stripped 4 bases from V and 5 bases from J, with 17 bases between. Looked up from germline, CDR1 is SGHVS and CDR2 is FQNEAQ. The CDR3 is made up of 15 amino acids. Here the CDR3 DNA reads TGTGCCAGCAGCTCCGCTTCATCCTCCGGGGAGACCCAGTACTTC. Its protein product is CASSSASSSGETQYF.

The V gene is TRBV9, the J gene TRBJ2-1; 9 bases map to TRBD1. The ends lost 4 bases at V and 1 base at J; junction bases unmatched: 12. Germline-derived CDR1 and CDR2 are SGDLS and YYNGEE. The CDR3 is 18 amino acids. The CDR3 region has the DNA TGTGCCAGCAGCTTAGCCAAGAGGACAGGGGAGTCCTACAATGAGCAGTTCTTC. Amino acids: CASSLAKRTGESYNEQFF.

This chain joins TRBV19 and TRBJ1-2; D remains ambiguous. V lost 3 bases to trimming and J lost 0 bases, with 5 bases between them. CDR1 is LNHDA, CDR2 SQIVND, per germline (reference sequence). The CDR3 spans 13 residues. The CDR3 DNA sequence: TGTGCCAGTAGTATTTCAGCTAACTATGGCTACACCTTC. This codes for CASSISANYGYTF.

The chain recombines TRBV2 with TRBJ2-5; no reliable D call. This CDR3 has 10 residues. Germline CDR1 is SNHLY and CDR2 is FYNNEI. The V and J ends lost 6 bases and 8 bases respectively, with 7 bases between them. The CDR3 bases are TGTGCCAGCAGCCTCAATACCCAGTACTTC. Translating it yields CASSLNTQYF.